The present T cell receptor beta chain was sequenced within a study of response to subunit inactivated influenza vaccine. Points from the study as a whole: There was a suggestion from the authors that each seasonal influenza vaccination recruits few new T cells.

Comment on this clonotype: Its antigen remains unidentified.

TCRdb used MiXCR to reprocess the RT-PCR reads, holding one entry per CDR3 protein. The sample comprises 550,000 to 800,000 distinct CDR3 sequences, about 15% of which are singletons, and 6.5% to 8.5% rests with the top ten. V lost 7 bases, J lost 7 bases, and 7 bases stayed unmatched. This CDR3 spans 14 amino acids. This chain uses TRBV12-3 or TRBV12-4 with TRBJ1-4, with 9 bases identical to TRBD1. The origin of this receptor is a man aged 45-65 years who received an inactivated influenza vaccine. Material: PBMCs from blood, obtained approximately 15 days before vaccination. CDR3 protein: CASTWGTGSEKLFF. In DNA form, the CDR3 reads TGTGCCAGCACCTGGGGGACAGGGAGTGAAAAACTGTTTTTT.